This record looks at one TCR beta chain sequence and its context. The antigen is undetermined. This record comes from a study of T cell responses to AZD1222 COVID-19 vaccine. Data came from immunoSEQ multiplex PCR; TCRdb stores just in-frame clones and leaves some out. The sample has 130,000 to 150,000 clones; approximately 78% are singletons. The CDR3 totals 16 residues. CDR1 is LGHNA, CDR2 YNFKEQ, per germline. Trimming took 0 bases from V and 5 from J, leaving 16 bases between them. Study-wide findings and caveats: The donor cohort was predominantly white British with a female majority, and clonal diversity may have been underestimated. Distributed over spike, vaccine-associated CD4 TCRs predominated at 160-218 and 743-854.

The J gene is TRBJ2-5, the V gene TRBV4-2; D possibly corresponds to TRBD1 (6 bases). This sequence originates from an adult in good health. The material was peripheral blood, obtained on day 0 of MenACWY control vaccination. CDR3 DNA: TGTGCCAGCAGCCAAGATGGGCCAGGGGCAGTGGAGACCCAGTACTTC. Amino acid sequence: CASSQDGPGAVETQYF.